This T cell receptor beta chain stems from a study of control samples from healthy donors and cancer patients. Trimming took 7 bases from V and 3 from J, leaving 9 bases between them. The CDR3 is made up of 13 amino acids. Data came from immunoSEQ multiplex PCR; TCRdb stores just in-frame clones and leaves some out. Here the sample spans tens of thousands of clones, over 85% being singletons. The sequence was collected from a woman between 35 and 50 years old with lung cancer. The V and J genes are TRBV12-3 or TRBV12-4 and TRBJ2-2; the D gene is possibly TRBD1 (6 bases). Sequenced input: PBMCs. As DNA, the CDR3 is TGTGCCAGCACGGACAGACACACCGGGGAGCTGTTTTTT. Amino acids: CASTDRHTGELFF.